Detailed here is one T cell receptor (beta chain). Original handling: It was from reference gene primer amplification that nucleated cell counts were estimated. Data came from immunoSEQ multiplex PCR; TCRdb stores just in-frame clones and leaves some out. The DNA was the basis for D and trimming; V, J and clone size are from that table. In the table there are tens of thousands of clones, 85% to 90% of which are singletons. J gave up 0 bases and V 1 base, and 2 bases lay outside the gene matches. The CDR3 is 15 amino acids. Germline CDR1 is LGHDT and CDR2 is YNNKEL (reference sequence). This entry comes from a study of blood T cell repertoires in COVID-19. Study-level background: Samples came from the United States, Italy and Spain, spanning acute and convalescent COVID-19. T cells, B-cell-depleted T cells, or PBMCs provided the cDNA or gDNA that served as material.

The source of this sequence is a woman in her forties or fifties with active or convalescent COVID-19. Sequencing input: peripheral blood. J is TRBJ1-1 and V is TRBV3-1 (or the pseudogene TRBV3-2); 7 bases align to TRBD1. The CDR3 is CASSQGGQMNTEAFF. In DNA, the CDR3 is TGTGCCAGCAGCCAAGGGGGACAGATGAACACTGAAGCTTTCTTT.